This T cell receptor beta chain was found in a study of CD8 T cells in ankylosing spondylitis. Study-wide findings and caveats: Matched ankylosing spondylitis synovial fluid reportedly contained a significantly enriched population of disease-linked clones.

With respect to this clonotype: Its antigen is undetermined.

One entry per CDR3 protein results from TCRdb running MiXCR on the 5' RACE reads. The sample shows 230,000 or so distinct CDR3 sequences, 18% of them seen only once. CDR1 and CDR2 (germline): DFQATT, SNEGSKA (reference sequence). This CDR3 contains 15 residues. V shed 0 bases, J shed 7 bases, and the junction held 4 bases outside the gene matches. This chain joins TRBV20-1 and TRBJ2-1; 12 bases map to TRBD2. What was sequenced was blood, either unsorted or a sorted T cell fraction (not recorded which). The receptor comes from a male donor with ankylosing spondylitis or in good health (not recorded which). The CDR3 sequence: CSARDGTSGSNEQFF. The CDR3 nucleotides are TGCAGTGCTAGAGACGGGACTAGCGGGTCAAATGAGCAGTTCTTC.